What follows are 23 T cell receptor beta chains derived from one specimen sequenced in a study of T cell responses to AZD1222 COVID-19 vaccine. Profiling relied on immunoSEQ multiplex PCR, and the TCRdb table lists in-frame clones only, not all of them. In the table there are just under 90,000 clones, about 88% of which are singletons. Sample: peripheral blood, taken 28 days after the second AZD1222 dose. These receptors came from an adult who received the AZD1222 COVID-19 vaccine.

Details on this clone: Other DNA sequences in the sample encode the same CDR3. The rearrangement uses TRBV12-3 or TRBV12-4 and TRBJ2-5; D is uncertain. This CDR3 is 12 amino acids long. V lost 5 bases to trimming and J lost 1 base, with 5 bases between them. This CDR3 reads CASSPVQETQYF. The CDR3 coding sequence is TGTGCCAGCAGTCCAGTCCAAGAGACCCAGTACTTC.

J is TRBJ1-2 and V is TRBV4-2, with unresolved D. Per the germline V gene, CDR1 is LGHNA and CDR2 is YNFKEQ. CDR3 length: 13 amino acids. The ends were cut back, 0 bases at V and 5 bases at J, with 7 bases in the middle. CDR3 bases: TGTGCCAGCAGCCAAGACACGAGGTATGGCTACACCTTC. Protein: CASSQDTRYGYTF.

This clone was counted once. The CDR3 bases are TGTGCCAGTACGGACAGAGGAATTGGAAACACCATATATTTT. Amino acids: CASTDRGIGNTIYF. This chain joins TRBV6-5 and TRBJ1-3; tentatively, D is TRBD1 (6 bases). Germline CDR1 is MNHEY and CDR2 is SVGAGI. Trimming pared 9 bases from V and 3 bases from J, leaving 15 bases between. CDR3 length equals 14 residues.

Comment on this clone: The junction shows a germline mismatch at one end, possibly a read error. The chain combines TRBV3-1 (or the pseudogene TRBV3-2) with TRBJ1-4; TRBD1 might be the D (5 bases). CDR3 size: 12 residues. Germline CDR1 LGHDT, CDR2 YNNKEL (reference sequence). The DNA of the CDR3 is TGTGCCAGCAGCCAAGATATGCTCAGGGTTTCTTTT. Translated: CASSQDMLRVSF.

The V call is TRBV29-1, the J call TRBJ2-3; D is unclear. V dropped 2 bases and J dropped 0 bases, with 9 bases sitting between them. The CDR3 has 14 residues. CDR1 SQVTM and CDR2 ANQGSEA come from the germline V gene. The CDR3 DNA reads as TGCAGCGTTGAAAGTACAGTGAGCACAGATACGCAGTATTTT. Amino acids: CSVESTVSTDTQYF.

The CDR3 DNA is TGTGCCAGCAGTTTGAACCGCCTGAAACTGTTTTTT. It yields the protein CASSLNRLKLFF. The rearrangement joins TRBV28 to TRBJ1-4; D not resolved. V lost 3 bases and J 11 bases, leaving 10 bases between the germline ends. Germline CDR1 reads MDHEN; CDR2 reads SYDVKM. There are 12 residues in the CDR3.

The chain combines TRBV7-8 with TRBJ1-1; D uncertain. Germline loops: CDR1 SGHVS, CDR2 FQNEAQ. V shed 2 bases and J shed 1 base, with 8 bases lying between them. The CDR3 consists of 14 residues. CDR3 coding DNA: TGTGCCAGCAGCTTACAAAGTTGGAACACTGAAGCTTTCTTT. It translates to CASSLQSWNTEAFF.

The rearrangement links TRBV28 to TRBJ1-6; 9 bases are shared with TRBD1. Per germline, CDR1 MDHEN and CDR2 SYDVKM. Trimming removed 0 bases from V and 4 bases from J; junction bases left unmatched: 4. The CDR3 covers 17 residues. CDR3 amino acids: CASSLWGQGPYNSPLHF. Here the CDR3 DNA reads TGTGCCAGCAGTTTATGGGGACAGGGACCGTATAATTCACCCCTCCACTTT. Together with reference TRBV28 and TRBJ1-6, the CDR3 gives the full variable domain: DVKVTQSSRYLVKRTGEKVFLECVQDMDHENMFWYRQDPGLGLRLIYFSYDVKMKEKGDIPEGYSVSREKKERFSLILESASTNQTSMYLCASSLWGQGPYNSPLHFGNGTRLTVT.

This chain uses TRBV19 with TRBJ1-1, with TRBD1 as a possible D gene (6 bases). The CDR3 consists of 11 residues. V was cut by 11 bases and J by 6 bases, with 13 bases left in between. Germline V gene sequence: CDR1 LNHDA, CDR2 SQIVND (reference sequence). CDR3 amino acids: CAGRTESEAFF. CDR3 nucleotide sequence: TGTGCCGGTCGGACAGAGTCTGAAGCTTTCTTT.

The rearrangement links TRBV9 to TRBJ1-6; no clear D gene. CDR1 SGDLS and CDR2 YYNGEE come from the germline V gene. V dropped 4 bases and J dropped 4 bases, with 15 bases sitting between them. This CDR3 spans 16 amino acids. The CDR3 reads CASSPAQYTYNSPLHF. CDR3 DNA sequence: TGTGCCAGCAGCCCCGCGCAGTACACTTATAATTCACCCCTCCACTTT.

The V gene is TRBV15, the J gene TRBJ2-3; no definite D call. Trimming pared 6 bases from V and 0 bases from J, leaving 1 base between. Germline CDR1 is LNHNV and CDR2 is YYDKDF (reference sequence). The CDR3 loop spans 11 amino acids. The CDR3 DNA is TGTGCCACCAGAAGCACAGATACGCAGTATTTT. Amino acid sequence: CATRSTDTQYF.

CDR3 protein: CSVKGVMNTEAFF. As DNA, the CDR3 is TGCAGCGTTAAGGGGGTCATGAACACTGAAGCTTTCTTT. The V gene is TRBV29-1, the J gene TRBJ1-1, with a weak D call TRBD1 (6 bases). Trimming shortened V by 5 bases and J by 0 bases, and 10 bases separated the two germline ends. The germline gives CDR1 SQVTM, CDR2 ANQGSEA. The CDR3 consists of 13 residues.

This clone is a singleton in its sample. The CDR3 sequence: CASRDGTGSYNGYTF. CDR3 nucleotides: TGTGCCAGCAGAGACGGGACAGGGTCTTACAATGGCTACACCTTC. V and J are TRBV7-9 and TRBJ1-2; 9 bases are a match to TRBD1. The CDR3 runs 15 residues. Germline values: CDR1 SEHNR, CDR2 FQNEAQ (reference sequence). Trimming at V came to 6 bases and at J to 6 bases, leaving 11 bases not matched to a gene.

Notes on this clone: Other DNA sequences in the same sample also yield this CDR3. The CDR3: CASSLLGNTEAFF. The CDR3 DNA follows: TGCGCCAGCAGCCTTCTGGGGAACACTGAAGCTTTCTTT. The chain couples TRBV5-1 to TRBJ1-1; the D is unclear. The germline V gene has CDR1 SGHRS and CDR2 YFSETQ. CDR3 length: 13 amino acids. The V end was cut by 4 bases, the J end by 1 base, with 8 bases between. The variable domain in full, completed from reference TRBV5-1 and TRBJ1-1, reads KAGVTQTPRYLIKTRGQQVTLSCSPISGHRSVSWYQQTPGQGLQFLFEYFSETQRNKGNFPGRFSGRQFSNSRSEMNVSTLELGDSALYLCASSLLGNTEAFFGQGTRLTVV.

The rearrangement uses TRBV6-2 or TRBV6-3 and TRBJ1-6; a possible D gene is TRBD1 (5 bases). The CDR3 has 16 residues. Germline values: CDR1 MNHEY, CDR2 SVGEGT. Deletions cut 2 bases from V and 5 bases from J, with 13 bases between. The CDR3: CASSYGGSINNSPLHF. The DNA for the CDR3 is TGTGCCAGCAGTTACGGGGGGAGCATCAATAATTCACCCCTCCACTTT.

The rearrangement uses TRBV28 and TRBJ1-2; the D gene is possibly TRBD1 (5 bases). V was pared by 5 bases and J by 4 bases, with 17 bases between. Germline V gene sequence: CDR1 MDHEN, CDR2 SYDVKM. The CDR3 runs 15 residues. Here the CDR3 reads CASSNPPSGTYGYTF. The CDR3 DNA sequence: TGTGCCAGCAGTAACCCCCCATCAGGGACCTATGGCTACACCTTC.

This clone has just a few counts. V and J are TRBV2 and TRBJ2-7; tentative D call: TRBD1 (6 bases). Trimming removed 5 bases at V and 12 bases at J, with 14 bases between. Germline lookup yields CDR1 SNHLY and CDR2 FYNNEI. CDR3 length: 11 residues. In DNA form, the CDR3 reads TGTGCCAGCAGTTCGGGGACACCCGTGTACTTC. It encodes CASSSGTPVYF.

The chain combines TRBV5-4 with TRBJ2-5; 7 bases map to TRBD1. The germline CDR1 and CDR2 sequences are SGHNT and YYREEE (reference sequence). The CDR3 has 17 residues. Trimming took 3 bases from V and 5 from J; bases not matched to a gene: 16. DNA for the CDR3: TGTGCCAGCAGCTGGACAGGTTGGGGCGTAGGGTGGGAGACCCAGTACTTC. It translates to CASSWTGWGVGWETQYF.

The gene calls are TRBV4-3 and TRBJ1-1; possible D gene TRBD1, 5 bases. In germline, CDR1 is LGHNA, CDR2 YSLEER. The CDR3 sequence is 16 residues long. V lost 0 bases to trimming and J lost 0 bases, with 11 bases between them. CDR3 nucleotides: TGCGCCAGCAGCCAAGATGTAACAGGCATGAACACTGAAGCTTTCTTT. Protein: CASSQDVTGMNTEAFF.

The chain is built from TRBV3-1 (or the pseudogene TRBV3-2) and TRBJ1-6; no reliable D call. This CDR3 is built from 15 residues. From germline, CDR1 is LGHDT and CDR2 YNNKEL (reference sequence). V was pared by 1 base and J by 11 bases, with 15 bases between. CDR3 loop: CASSQGEGSSAPLHF. The DNA for the CDR3 is TGTGCCAGCAGCCAAGGGGAGGGATCTAGTGCACCCCTCCACTTT.

The chain employs TRBV5-1 and TRBJ1-3, with D possibly being TRBD1 (6 bases). The CDR3 covers 15 residues. The germline CDR1 and CDR2 sequences are SGHRS and YFSETQ. V lost 4 bases and J 0 bases, leaving 11 bases between the germline ends. The CDR3 nucleotides read TGCGCCAGCAGCCCTGGACAGAACTCTGGAAACACCATATATTTT. Its translation: CASSPGQNSGNTIYF.

The genes are TRBV11-2 and TRBJ2-5; D remains unclear. Germline CDR1 is SGHAT and CDR2 is FQNNGV. The germline V and J ends were trimmed by 5 bases and 5 bases, with 6 bases remaining between them. The CDR3 covers 11 residues. The CDR3 nucleotides are TGTGCCAGCAGCCCTCGGGAGACCCAGTACTTC. This encodes CASSPRETQYF.

The chain has TRBV12-3 or TRBV12-4 and TRBJ1-5; D ambiguous. The CDR3 is made up of 13 amino acids. The germline V and J ends were trimmed by 6 bases and 0 bases, with 6 bases remaining between them. CDR3 protein: CASRHYSNQPQHF. In DNA form, the CDR3 reads TGTGCCAGCAGGCATTATAGCAATCAGCCCCAGCATTTT.